This TCR beta chain was obtained from a study of blood T cells in healthy people across ages. A second PCR of roughly 7 to 11 cycles used a sample-barcoded 5' primer and a J-beta primer mix. TCRdb passed the 5' RACE reads through MiXCR, listing each CDR3 protein once. The sample carries about 640,000 distinct CDR3 sequences, roughly 50% recorded once. The TCR was taken from a man aged 55-75 years in good health. Sequencing was carried out using blood.

The CDR3 sequence: CASSLEGGQGQETQYF. The CDR3 region has the DNA TGTGCCAGCAGCTTAGAAGGAGGACAGGGCCAAGAGACCCAGTACTTC. V and J are TRBV7-2 and TRBJ2-5, with 8 bases fitting TRBD1. The CDR3 is 16 residues long. V shed 1 base and J 1 base; nucleotides not matched to a gene: 5. Germline CDR1 reads SGHTA; CDR2 reads FQGNSA.